These 6 T cell receptor beta chains were sequenced from one sample in a study of blood T cells in healthy people across ages. A second PCR, run for about 7 to 11 cycles, used a sample-barcoded 5' primer plus a J-beta primer mix. One entry per CDR3 protein, called by TCRdb with MiXCR from the 5' RACE reads. There are 1,800,000 or so distinct CDR3 sequences in the sample; about two fifths occur only once, and under 30% lies in the top ten. Sequenced material: blood. These receptors were taken from a human donor in good health.

This sequence joins TRBV29-1 and TRBJ1-1, with 7 nucleotides matching TRBD1. This CDR3 has 13 amino acids. V lost 7 bases, J lost 5 bases, and 10 bases stayed unmatched. Germline loops: CDR1 SQVTM, CDR2 ANQGSEA. The CDR3 nucleotides are TGCAGCGCCGGATACGACAGGGCGACTGAAGCTTTCTTT. Translation gives CSAGYDRATEAFF.

This clonotype was counted only a few times. This chain connects TRBV12-3 or TRBV12-4 to TRBJ2-7, with D perhaps TRBD2 (5 bases). The CDR3 is 12 amino acids. Trimming left V 3 bases short and J 5 bases short, with 8 bases between. CDR3 protein: CASSFMGDEQYF. The CDR3 DNA sequence: TGTGCCAGCAGTTTTATGGGAGACGAGCAGTACTTC.

On this clonotype: At one of its ends the junction is not consistent with the germline gene, which may arise from a read error. In DNA, the CDR3 is TGTGCCAGCGGCTTAAGCAGTTCCGGGGAGCTGTTTTTT. It specifies CASGLSSSGELFF. V gene TRBV7-3 combines with J gene TRBJ2-2; D is undetermined. This CDR3 comprises 13 residues. The germline CDR1 and CDR2 sequences are SGHTA and FQGTGA.

Notes on this clonotype: An end of the junction differs from the germline gene, which may be a read error. V gene TRBV14 combines with J gene TRBJ2-7; weak D call: TRBD1 (6 bases). CDR1 and CDR2 from the germline V gene are SGHDN and FVKESK. CDR3 length: 15 residues. CDR3 DNA: TGTGCCAGTAGCCAAGCCGGACAGCTGGATTACGAGCAGTACTTC. Its protein is CASSQAGQLDYEQYF.

The chain couples TRBV12-5 to TRBJ1-2; TRBD1 aligns across 9 bases. With V trimmed by 6 bases and J by 6 bases, 8 bases remained unmatched. Germline V gene data show CDR1 as LGHNT and CDR2 as FRNRAP. CDR3 length equals 14 residues. CDR3 region: CASGQDRGRNGYTF. The CDR3 bases are TGTGCTAGTGGGCAAGACAGGGGGAGGAATGGCTACACCTTC. Full variable domain (missing parts from reference TRBV12-5 and TRBJ1-2): DARVTQTPRHKVTEMGQEVTMRCQPILGHNTVFWYRQTMMQGLELLAYFRNRAPLDDSGMPKDRFSAEMPDATLATLKIQPSEPRDSAVYFCASGQDRGRNGYTFGSGTRLTVV.

This clonotype was counted only a few times. This chain joins TRBV12-3 or TRBV12-4 and TRBJ1-2; D is uncertain. CDR3 length: 15 residues. V was clipped by 5 bases and J by 8 bases, with 21 bases between them. The CDR3 sequence is CASSPDGRNLAGYTF. The CDR3 nucleotides are TGTGCCAGCAGTCCCGATGGGAGGAACCTCGCGGGCTACACCTTC.